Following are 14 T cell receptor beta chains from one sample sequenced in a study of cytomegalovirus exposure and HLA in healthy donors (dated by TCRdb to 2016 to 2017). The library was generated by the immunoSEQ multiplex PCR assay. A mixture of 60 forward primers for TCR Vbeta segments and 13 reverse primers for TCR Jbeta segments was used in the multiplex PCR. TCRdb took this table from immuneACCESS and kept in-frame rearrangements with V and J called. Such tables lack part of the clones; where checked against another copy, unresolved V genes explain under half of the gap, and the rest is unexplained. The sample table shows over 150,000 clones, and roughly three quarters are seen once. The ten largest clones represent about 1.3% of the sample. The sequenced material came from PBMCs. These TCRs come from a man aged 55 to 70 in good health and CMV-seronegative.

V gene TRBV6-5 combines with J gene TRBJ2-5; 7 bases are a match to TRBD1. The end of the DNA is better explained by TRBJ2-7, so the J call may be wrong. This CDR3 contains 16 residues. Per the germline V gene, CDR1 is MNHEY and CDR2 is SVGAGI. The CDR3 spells CASSYSFPGGSYEQYF. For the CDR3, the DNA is TGTGCCAGCAGTTACTCCTTCCCAGGGGGCTCCTACGAGCAGTACTTC.

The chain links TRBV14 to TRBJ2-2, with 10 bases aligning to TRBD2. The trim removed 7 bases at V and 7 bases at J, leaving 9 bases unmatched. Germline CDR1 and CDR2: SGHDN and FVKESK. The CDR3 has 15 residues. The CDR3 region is CASKPGLATFGELFF. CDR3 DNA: TGTGCCAGCAAACCGGGACTAGCGACTTTCGGGGAGCTGTTTTTT.

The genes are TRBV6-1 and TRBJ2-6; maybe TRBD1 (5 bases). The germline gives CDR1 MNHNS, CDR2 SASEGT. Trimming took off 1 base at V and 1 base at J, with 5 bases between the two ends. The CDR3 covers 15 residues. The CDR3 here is CASSEGTSGANVLTF. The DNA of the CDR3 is TGTGCCAGCAGTGAAGGGACATCTGGGGCCAACGTCCTGACTTTC.

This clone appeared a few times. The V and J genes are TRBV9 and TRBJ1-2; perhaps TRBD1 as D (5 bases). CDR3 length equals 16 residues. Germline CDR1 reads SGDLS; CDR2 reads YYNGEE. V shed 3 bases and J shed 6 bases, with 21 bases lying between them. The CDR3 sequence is CASSALYPDTADGYTF. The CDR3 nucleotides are TGTGCCAGCAGCGCCCTGTACCCGGACACTGCCGATGGCTACACCTTC.

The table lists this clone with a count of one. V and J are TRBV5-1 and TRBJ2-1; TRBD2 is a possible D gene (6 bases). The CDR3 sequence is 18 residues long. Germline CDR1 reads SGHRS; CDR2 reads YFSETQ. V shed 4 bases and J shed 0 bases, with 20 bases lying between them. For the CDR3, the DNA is TGCGCCAGCAGCCAGTCTTTTTCTAGCGCCGACTCCTACAATGAGCAGTTCTTC. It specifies CASSQSFSSADSYNEQFF.

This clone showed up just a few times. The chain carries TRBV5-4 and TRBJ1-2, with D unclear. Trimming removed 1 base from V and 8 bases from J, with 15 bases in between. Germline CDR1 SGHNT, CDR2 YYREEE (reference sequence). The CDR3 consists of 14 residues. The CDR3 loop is CASSLIQATMGYTF. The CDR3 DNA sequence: TGTGCCAGCAGCTTGATCCAGGCTACGATGGGCTACACCTTC.

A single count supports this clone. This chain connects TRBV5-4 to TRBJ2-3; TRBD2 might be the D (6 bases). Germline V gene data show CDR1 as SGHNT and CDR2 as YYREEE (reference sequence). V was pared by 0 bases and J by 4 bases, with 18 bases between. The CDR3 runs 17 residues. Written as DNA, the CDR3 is TGTGCCAGCAGCTTGGGGTTCGGGAGAAGGTTTTCAGATACGCAGTATTTT. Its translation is CASSLGFGRRFSDTQYF.

The CDR3 DNA reads TGTGCCAGCAGCTTGGGACAGGGTCTTAGAGAAAGAACTGAAGCTTTCTTT. It yields the protein CASSLGQGLRERTEAFF. The rearrangement uses TRBV5-4 and TRBJ1-1; the match to TRBD1 covers 7 bases. V shed 0 bases and J 5 bases; nucleotides not matched to a gene: 13. The CDR3 is made up of 17 amino acids. The germline V gene has CDR1 SGHNT and CDR2 YYREEE (reference sequence).

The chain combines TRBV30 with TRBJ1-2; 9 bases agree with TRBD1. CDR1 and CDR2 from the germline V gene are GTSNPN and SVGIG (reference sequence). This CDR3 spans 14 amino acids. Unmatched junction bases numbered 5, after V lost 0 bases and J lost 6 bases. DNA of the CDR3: TGTGCCTGGAGTGTACTAACAGGGGGCGATGGCTACACCTTC. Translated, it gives CAWSVLTGGDGYTF. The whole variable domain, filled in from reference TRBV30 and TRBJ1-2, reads SQTIHQWPATLVQPVGSPLSLECTVEGTSNPNLYWYRQAAGRGLQLLFYSVGIGQISSEVPQNLSASRPQDRQFILSSKKLLLSDSGFYLCAWSVLTGGDGYTFGSGTRLTVV.

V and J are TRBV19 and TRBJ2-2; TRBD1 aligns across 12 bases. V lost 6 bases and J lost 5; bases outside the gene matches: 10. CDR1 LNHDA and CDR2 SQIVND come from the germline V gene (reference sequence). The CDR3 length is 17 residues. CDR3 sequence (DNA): TGTGCCAGTAGGGGACAGGGGGCAAGGGTAACAACCGGGGAGCTGTTTTTT. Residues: CASRGQGARVTTGELFF.

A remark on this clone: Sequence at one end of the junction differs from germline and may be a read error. The CDR3 protein is CASSAPGGYNEQFF. Here the CDR3 DNA reads TGTGCCAGCTCAGCACCGGGGGGCTACAATGAGCAGTTCTTC. The chain employs TRBV18 and TRBJ2-1, with TRBD2 matching over 7 bases. Looked up from germline, CDR1 is KGHSH and CDR2 is LQKENI. The CDR3 has 14 amino acids.

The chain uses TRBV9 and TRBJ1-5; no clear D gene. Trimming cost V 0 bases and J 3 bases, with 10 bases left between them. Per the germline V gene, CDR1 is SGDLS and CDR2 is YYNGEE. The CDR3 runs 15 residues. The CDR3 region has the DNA TGTGCCAGCAGCGTAGGAGGGATGGCCAATCAGCCCCAGCATTTT. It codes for CASSVGGMANQPQHF.

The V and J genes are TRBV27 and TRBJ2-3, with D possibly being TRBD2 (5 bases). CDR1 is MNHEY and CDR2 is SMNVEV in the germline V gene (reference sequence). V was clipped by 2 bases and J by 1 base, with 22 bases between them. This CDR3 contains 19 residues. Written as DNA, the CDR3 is TGTGCCAGCAGTTTAAGGGCCCCAGCGTGGGAGAGGGGCACAGATACGCAGTATTTT. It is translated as CASSLRAPAWERGTDTQYF.

The CDR3 protein is CASSQQGGINEKLFF. The CDR3 DNA is TGCGCCAGCAGCCAACAGGGGGGGATAAATGAAAAACTGTTTTTT. The rearrangement joins TRBV5-1 to TRBJ1-4, with 8 bases aligning to TRBD1. The CDR3 length is 15 residues. V was pared by 4 bases and J by 5 bases, with 7 bases of the junction left unmatched. Germline CDR1 SGHRS, CDR2 YFSETQ.